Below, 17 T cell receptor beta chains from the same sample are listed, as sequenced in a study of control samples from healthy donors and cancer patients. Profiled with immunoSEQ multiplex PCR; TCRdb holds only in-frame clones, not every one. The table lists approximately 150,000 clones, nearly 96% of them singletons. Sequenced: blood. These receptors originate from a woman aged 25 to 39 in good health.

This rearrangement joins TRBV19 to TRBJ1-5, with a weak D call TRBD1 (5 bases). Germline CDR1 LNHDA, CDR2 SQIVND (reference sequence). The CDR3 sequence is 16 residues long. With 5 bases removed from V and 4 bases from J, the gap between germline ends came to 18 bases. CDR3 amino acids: CASSSKTELFNQPQHF. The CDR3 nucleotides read TGTGCCAGTAGTTCAAAGACAGAACTTTTTAATCAGCCCCAGCATTTT.

The CDR3 is CASSPGQGAYEQYF. The DNA of the CDR3 is TGTGCCAGCAGCCCCGGACAGGGCGCCTACGAGCAGTACTTC. This rearrangement joins TRBV11-2 to TRBJ2-7; 8 nucleotides align to TRBD1. Trimming took 5 bases from V and 2 from J; bases not matched to a gene: 5. The germline CDR1 and CDR2 sequences are SGHAT and FQNNGV. This CDR3 is 14 amino acids long.

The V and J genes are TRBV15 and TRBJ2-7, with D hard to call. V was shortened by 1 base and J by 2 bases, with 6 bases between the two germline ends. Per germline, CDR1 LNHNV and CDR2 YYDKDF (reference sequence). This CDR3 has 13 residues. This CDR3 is CATSRAETYEQYF. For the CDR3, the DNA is TGTGCCACCAGCAGAGCCGAAACCTACGAGCAGTACTTC.

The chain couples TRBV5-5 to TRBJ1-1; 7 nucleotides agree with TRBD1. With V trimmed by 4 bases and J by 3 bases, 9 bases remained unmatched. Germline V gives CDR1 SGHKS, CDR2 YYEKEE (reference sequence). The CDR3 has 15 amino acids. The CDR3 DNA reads TGTGCCAGCAGCCTCGATCACAGGGGACACACTGAAGCTTTCTTT. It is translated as CASSLDHRGHTEAFF.

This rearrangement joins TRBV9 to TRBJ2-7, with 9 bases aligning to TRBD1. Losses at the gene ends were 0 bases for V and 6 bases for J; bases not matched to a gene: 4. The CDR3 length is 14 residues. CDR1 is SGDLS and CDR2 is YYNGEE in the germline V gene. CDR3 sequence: CASSVGQGVGEQYF. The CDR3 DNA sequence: TGTGCCAGCAGCGTAGGACAGGGGGTTGGCGAGCAGTACTTC.

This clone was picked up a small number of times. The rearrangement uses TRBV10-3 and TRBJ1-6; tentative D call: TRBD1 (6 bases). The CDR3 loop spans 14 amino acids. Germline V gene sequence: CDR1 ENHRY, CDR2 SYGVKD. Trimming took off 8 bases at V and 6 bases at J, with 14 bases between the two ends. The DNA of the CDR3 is TGTGCCATCGCCCGGGGACAAACTAATTCACCCCTCCACTTT. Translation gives CAIARGQTNSPLHF.

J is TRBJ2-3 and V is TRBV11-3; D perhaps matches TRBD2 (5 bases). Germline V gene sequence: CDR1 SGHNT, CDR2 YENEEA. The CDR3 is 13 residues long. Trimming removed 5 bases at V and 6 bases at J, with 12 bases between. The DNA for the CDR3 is TGTGCCAGCAGCGTAGGAAGCGGTGATACGCAGTATTTT. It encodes CASSVGSGDTQYF.

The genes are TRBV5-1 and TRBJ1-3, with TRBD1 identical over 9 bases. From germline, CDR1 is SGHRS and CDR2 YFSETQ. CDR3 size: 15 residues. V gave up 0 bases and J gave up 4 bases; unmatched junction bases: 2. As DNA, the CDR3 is TGCGCCAGCAGCTTGGCCGGACAGGGGGGAAACACCATATATTTT. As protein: CASSLAGQGGNTIYF.

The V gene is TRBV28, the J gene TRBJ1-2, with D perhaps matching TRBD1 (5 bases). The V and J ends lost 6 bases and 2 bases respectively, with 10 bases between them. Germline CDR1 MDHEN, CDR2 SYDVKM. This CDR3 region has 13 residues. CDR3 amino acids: CASRETANYGYTF. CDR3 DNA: TGTGCCAGCAGAGAGACAGCCAACTATGGCTACACCTTC.

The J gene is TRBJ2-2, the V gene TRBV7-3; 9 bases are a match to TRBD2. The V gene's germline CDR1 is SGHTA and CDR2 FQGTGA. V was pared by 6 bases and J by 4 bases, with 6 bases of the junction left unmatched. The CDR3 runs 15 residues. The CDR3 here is CASSLIAGVTGELFF. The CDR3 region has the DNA TGTGCCAGCAGTTTGATAGCGGGAGTCACCGGGGAGCTGTTTTTT. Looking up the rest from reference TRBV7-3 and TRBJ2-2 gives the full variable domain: GAGVSQTPSNKVTEKGKYVELRCDPISGHTALYWYRQSLGQGPEFLIYFQGTGAADDSGLPNDRFFAVRPEGSVSTLKIQRTERGDSAVYLCASSLIAGVTGELFFGEGSRLTVL.

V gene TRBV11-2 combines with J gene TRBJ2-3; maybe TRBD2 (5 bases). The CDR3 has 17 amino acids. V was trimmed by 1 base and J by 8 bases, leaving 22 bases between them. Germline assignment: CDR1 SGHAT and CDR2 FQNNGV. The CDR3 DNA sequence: TGTGCCAGCAGCTTAGGCCGGCTGGAGGATTCCCCAGCTACGCAGTATTTT. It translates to CASSLGRLEDSPATQYF.

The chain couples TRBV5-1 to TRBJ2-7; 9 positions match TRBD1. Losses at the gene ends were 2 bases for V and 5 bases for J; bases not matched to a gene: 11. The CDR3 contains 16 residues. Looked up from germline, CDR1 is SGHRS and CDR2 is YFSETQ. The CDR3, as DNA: TGCGCCAGCAGCTTAATTTTACCGGGACAGGGACACGAGCAGTACTTC. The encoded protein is CASSLILPGQGHEQYF.

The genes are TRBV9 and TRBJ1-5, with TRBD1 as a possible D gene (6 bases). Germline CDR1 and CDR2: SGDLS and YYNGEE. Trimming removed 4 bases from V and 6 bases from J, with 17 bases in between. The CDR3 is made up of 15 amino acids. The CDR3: CASSPGGGQGQPQHF. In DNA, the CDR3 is TGTGCCAGCAGCCCGGGCGGGGGGCAGGGTCAGCCCCAGCATTTT.

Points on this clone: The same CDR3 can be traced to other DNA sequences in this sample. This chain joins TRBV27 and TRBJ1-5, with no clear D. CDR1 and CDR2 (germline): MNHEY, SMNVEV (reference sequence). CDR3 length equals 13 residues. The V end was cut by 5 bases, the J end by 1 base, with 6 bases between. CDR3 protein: CASSRGSNQPQHF. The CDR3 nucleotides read TGTGCCAGCAGTCGCGGCAGCAATCAGCCCCAGCATTTT.

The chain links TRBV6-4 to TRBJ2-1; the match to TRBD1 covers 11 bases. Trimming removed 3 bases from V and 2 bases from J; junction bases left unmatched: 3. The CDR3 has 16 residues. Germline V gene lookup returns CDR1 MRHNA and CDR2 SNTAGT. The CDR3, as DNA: TGTGCCAGCAGTGAGGGACAGGGGGGCCCCTACAATGAGCAGTTCTTC. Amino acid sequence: CASSEGQGGPYNEQFF.

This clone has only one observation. Here the CDR3 reads CASSISGQGVRSYEQYF. The DNA of the CDR3 is TGTGCCAGTAGTATTTCGGGACAGGGGGTTCGATCCTACGAGCAGTACTTC. The J gene is TRBJ2-7, the V gene TRBV19, with 11 bases aligning to TRBD1. Germline lookup yields CDR1 LNHDA and CDR2 SQIVND (reference sequence). The V and J ends lost 3 bases and 1 base, in that order; junction bases with no gene match: 8. The CDR3 totals 17 residues.

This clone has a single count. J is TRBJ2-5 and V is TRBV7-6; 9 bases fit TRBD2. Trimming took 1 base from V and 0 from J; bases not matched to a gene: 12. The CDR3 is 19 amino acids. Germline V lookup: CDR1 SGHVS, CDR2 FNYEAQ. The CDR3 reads CASSLELRLAGKYQETQYF. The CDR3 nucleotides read TGTGCCAGCAGCTTAGAATTGCGGCTAGCGGGAAAGTACCAAGAGACCCAGTACTTC.